This T cell receptor (beta chain) was recovered during a study of cytomegalovirus exposure and HLA in healthy donors. The CDR3 has 15 residues. V was shortened by 2 bases and J by 3 bases, with 12 bases between the two germline ends. CDR1 and CDR2 from the germline V gene are SGHNT and YYREEE (reference sequence). Primers: 60 Vbeta forward and 13 Jbeta reverse. This table comes from immunoSEQ multiplex PCR, and its TCRdb copy is limited to in-frame clones, with some not included. The sample holds some 110,000 clones, around 82% seen once. The TCR originated in a man in his forties or fifties in good health and CMV-seronegative. Sequencing was carried out using PBMCs. This chain joins TRBV5-4 and TRBJ1-5; tentatively, D is TRBD1 (5 bases). The CDR3 region is CASSLGQEANQPQHF. The CDR3 DNA follows: TGTGCCAGCAGCTTAGGACAAGAAGCCAATCAGCCCCAGCATTTT.